Below, one T cell receptor (beta chain) is given with its context. No antigen is known for it. This CDR3 spans 14 amino acids. The germline CDR1 and CDR2 sequences are SGHNT and YENEEA. J lost 7 bases, V lost 5 bases, and 10 bases had no gene match. This sample is drawn from a study of shared clonotypes between healthy human individuals. Study results and caveats: Across a handful of donors, naive CD4 shared roughly 5%, naive CD8 around 4%, memory CD4 2% to 2.5%, memory CD8 0.4% to 0.5%. It was only blood that was sampled, and tissue repertoires likely differ. Naive subsets usually exceeded memory subsets in estimated richness.

Assay used: immunoSEQ multiplex PCR; TCRdb lists only in-frame clones, some missing. The repertoire holds under 2.5 million clones, with just under 95% as singletons. Memory CD4+ cells were the fraction left after CD45RA+ naive selection. Specimen: naive CD4+ T cells from PBMCs. Indicated subset: CD45RA+ positively selected. The J gene is TRBJ2-7, the V gene TRBV11-3, with 8 bases aligning to TRBD1. This clonotype was sampled from a man between 18 and 35 years old in good health. Some clones in this sample may be carry-over from other donors' samples. This CDR3 is CASSTTGAAREQYF. The CDR3 DNA sequence: TGTGCCAGCAGCACGACAGGGGCCGCTCGGGAGCAGTACTTC. Drawing the rest from reference TRBV11-3 and TRBJ2-7, the complete variable domain is EAGVVQSPRYKIIEKKQPVAFWCNPISGHNTLYWYLQNLGQGPELLIRYENEEAVDDSQLPKDRFSAERLKGVDSTLKIQPAELGDSAVYLCASSTTGAAREQYFGPGTRLTVT.